These 23 T cell receptor beta chains were all obtained from the same sample, sequenced in a study of blood T cell repertoires in COVID-19 (dated by TCRdb to the early 2020s). The library was built by means of the immunoSEQ multiplex PCR assay. TCRdb's version of the immuneACCESS table is confined to in-frame rearrangements and falls short of the full clone set. An unresolved V gene accounts for under half of the shortfall where checked; the remainder is of unknown origin. Recorded for this sample are over 250,000 clones; more than 70% of them occurred a single time. The ten most abundant clones make up about 5.4% of the sample. The sequencing input was PBMCs or T cells enriched from blood (not recorded which). Source of these receptors: a woman in her 30s who had recovered from COVID-19.

This rearrangement joins TRBV28 to TRBJ1-3; no reliable D call. This CDR3 spans 14 amino acids. Germline CDR1 reads MDHEN; CDR2 reads SYDVKM. Trimming left V 3 bases short and J 4 bases short, with 10 bases between. The CDR3 reads CASSLVRMGNTIYF. CDR3 in DNA: TGTGCCAGCAGTTTGGTGAGGATGGGAAACACCATATATTTT.

This clone was seen only once. The CDR3 protein is CASSRGLYTEAFF. The CDR3 nucleotides are TGTGCCAGTAGTAGGGGACTTTACACTGAAGCTTTCTTT. The V call is TRBV19, the J call TRBJ1-1; possibly TRBD1 for D (5 bases). CDR3 length: 13 residues. Trimming removed 4 bases from V and 3 bases from J, with 9 bases in between. Germline V lookup: CDR1 LNHDA, CDR2 SQIVND (reference sequence).

The genes are TRBV5-4 and TRBJ2-2; a possible D gene is TRBD2 (5 bases). The germline V and J ends were trimmed by 9 bases and 1 base, with 10 bases remaining between them. This CDR3 has 13 amino acids. Germline CDR1 reads SGHNT; CDR2 reads YYREEE (reference sequence). CDR3 nucleotides: TGTGCCACCGCACGGGAGAACACCGGGGAGCTGTTTTTT. It is translated as CATARENTGELFF.

V is TRBV18 and J is TRBJ1-5; D is ambiguous. Germline V gene lookup returns CDR1 KGHSH and CDR2 LQKENI. This CDR3 has 16 amino acids. The V end was cut by 1 base, the J end by 5 bases, with 15 bases between. The CDR3 sequence is CASSPQERARDQPQHF. Written as DNA, the CDR3 is TGTGCCAGCTCACCACAGGAGAGGGCACGGGATCAGCCCCAGCATTTT. The full variable domain, with the rest looked up from reference TRBV18 and TRBJ1-5, is NAGVMQNPRHLVRRRGQEARLRCSPMKGHSHVYWYRQLPEEGLKFMVYLQKENIIDESGMPKERFSAEFPKEGPSILRIQQVVRGDSAAYFCASSPQERARDQPQHFGDGTRLSIL.

In this sample, this clone turned up a few times. The chain links TRBV11-2 to TRBJ1-1, with a weak D call TRBD1 (5 bases). The CDR3 has 14 amino acids. The germline CDR1 and CDR2 sequences are SGHAT and FQNNGV. V was cut by 1 base and J by 7 bases, with 13 bases left in between. The CDR3 region has the DNA TGTGCCAGCAGCTTAGCGCAGGGACTTGGTGAAGCTTTCTTT. This sequence encodes CASSLAQGLGEAFF.

J is TRBJ2-1 and V is TRBV7-9, with 7 bases fitting TRBD2. The germline V gene encodes CDR1 SEHNR and CDR2 FQNEAQ (reference sequence). The CDR3 has 16 amino acids. Germline trimming cut 5 bases from V and 7 bases from J; bases unmatched to any gene: 14. CDR3 sequence: CASSQSSNGGKNEQFF. CDR3 sequence (DNA): TGTGCCAGCAGCCAATCGTCGAACGGGGGGAAAAATGAGCAGTTCTTC.

V gene TRBV5-1 combines with J gene TRBJ2-5, with a weak D call TRBD2 (5 bases). Per germline, CDR1 SGHRS and CDR2 YFSETQ. CDR3 length: 14 amino acids. With 4 bases removed from V and 1 base from J, the gap between germline ends came to 11 bases. CDR3 sequence reads: CASSLSTSQETQYF. The CDR3 bases are TGCGCCAGCAGCCTTTCTACTAGCCAAGAGACCCAGTACTTC.

In this sample, this clone turned up once. The rearrangement links TRBV5-1 to TRBJ2-5; 10 nucleotides align to TRBD1. V shed 5 bases and J 3 bases; nucleotides not matched to a gene: 4. The CDR3 is made up of 14 amino acids. Germline V gene data show CDR1 as SGHRS and CDR2 as YFSETQ. CDR3 in amino acids: CASSSGQGEETQYF. The DNA for the CDR3 is TGCGCCAGCAGTTCCGGACAGGGGGAAGAGACCCAGTACTTC.

CDR3 loop: CASSVQGPNEQFF. The CDR3 coding sequence is TGTGCCAGCAGCGTACAGGGCCCCAATGAGCAGTTCTTC. The V and J genes are TRBV7-3 and TRBJ2-1; D is perhaps TRBD1 (6 bases). CDR1 is SGHTA and CDR2 is FQGTGA in the germline V gene. The CDR3 is made up of 13 amino acids. Deletions cut 5 bases from V and 6 bases from J, with 11 bases between.

The rearrangement links TRBV5-6 to TRBJ2-1; 7 bases match TRBD1. J was trimmed by 0 bases and V by 7 bases; bases with no gene match: 1. This CDR3 spans 13 amino acids. Germline V gene data show CDR1 as SGHDT and CDR2 as YYEEEE. In DNA form, the CDR3 reads TGTGCCAGCCGGGACAGCTCCTACAATGAGCAGTTCTTC. This sequence encodes CASRDSSYNEQFF.

This CDR3 is CAITTGGGDTEAFF. The CDR3 coding sequence is TGTGCCATCACTACAGGGGGCGGAGACACTGAAGCTTTCTTT. The J gene is TRBJ1-1, the V gene TRBV10-3; 9 bases agree with TRBD1. This CDR3 region has 14 residues. Germline trimming cut 7 bases from V and 3 bases from J; bases unmatched to any gene: 6. Germline V lookup: CDR1 ENHRY, CDR2 SYGVKD.

The chain has TRBV3-1 (or the pseudogene TRBV3-2) and TRBJ1-2, with 10 bases identical to TRBD1. Germline lookup yields CDR1 LGHDT and CDR2 YNNKEL (reference sequence). The V gene end was trimmed by 5 bases and the J gene end by 5 bases; junction bases not matched to a gene: 11. This CDR3 region has 16 residues. CDR3 protein: CASSARGDRGDYGYTF. CDR3 coding DNA: TGTGCCAGCAGCGCCCGGGGGGACAGGGGTGATTATGGCTACACCTTC.

The chain couples TRBV27 to TRBJ1-6, with 7 bases matching TRBD1. V was pared by 3 bases and J by 9 bases, with 11 bases of the junction left unmatched. Germline CDR1 reads MNHEY; CDR2 reads SMNVEV (reference sequence). The CDR3 has 16 residues. The CDR3 bases are TGTGCCAGCAGTTTTGGTGCCAGGGGGATAGGTTCACCCCTCCACTTT. It yields the protein CASSFGARGIGSPLHF.

Here the CDR3 DNA reads TGCGCCAGCAGCAGCGACCTGGTGCCGGGGTATGGCTACACCTTC. Translating gives CASSSDLVPGYGYTF. The genes are TRBV4-3 and TRBJ1-2; no firm D call. V lost 5 bases and J 5 bases, leaving 18 bases between the germline ends. Germline-derived CDR1 and CDR2 are LGHNA and YSLEER. The CDR3 loop spans 15 amino acids.

This rearrangement joins TRBV28 to TRBJ1-2; D perhaps matches TRBD1 (6 bases). Between the trimmed V and J ends, which lost 4 bases and 4 bases, there was a span of 13 bases. Germline CDR1 and CDR2: MDHEN and SYDVKM. This CDR3 region has 14 residues. CDR3 sequence (DNA): TGTGCCAGCAGTTCAGGACAGTCGCTCTATGGCTACACCTTC. Protein sequence: CASSSGQSLYGYTF.

V is TRBV15 and J is TRBJ1-2; the D gene is possibly TRBD1 (6 bases). This CDR3 is 14 amino acids long. Germline CDR1 is LNHNV and CDR2 is YYDKDF (reference sequence). V was shortened by 2 bases and J by 2 bases, with 9 bases between the two germline ends. CDR3: CATSRSTGNYGYTF. In DNA form, the CDR3 reads TGTGCCACCAGCAGAAGCACAGGGAACTATGGCTACACCTTC.

V gene TRBV15 combines with J gene TRBJ1-5; 7 nucleotides line up with TRBD1. The length of the CDR3 is 15 residues. CDR1 LNHNV and CDR2 YYDKDF come from the germline V gene (reference sequence). Trimming at V came to 1 base and at J to 6 bases, leaving 6 bases not matched to a gene. CDR3 nucleotide sequence: TGTGCCACCAGCAGAGGACAGGGTCGGTCTCAGCCCCAGCATTTT. It specifies CATSRGQGRSQPQHF.

J is TRBJ2-2 and V is TRBV4-1; TRBD1 might be the D (6 bases). Trimming pared 6 bases from V and 6 bases from J, leaving 17 bases between. There are 15 residues in the CDR3. Germline CDR1 reads MGHRA; CDR2 reads YSYEKL. The CDR3 loop is CASSHNQQGPGELFF. CDR3 nucleotides: TGCGCCAGCAGTCACAATCAACAGGGCCCCGGGGAGCTGTTTTTT.

J is TRBJ1-6 and V is TRBV28; 9 positions agree with TRBD1. V shed 6 bases and J 10 bases; nucleotides not matched to a gene: 4. Germline V gene data show CDR1 as MDHEN and CDR2 as SYDVKM. The CDR3 length is 13 residues. The CDR3 is CASSGTGRSPLHF. DNA of the CDR3: TGTGCCAGCAGCGGGACAGGGCGGTCACCCCTCCACTTT.

The rearrangement uses TRBV27 and TRBJ1-6; 7 bases are a match to TRBD1. The CDR3 is made up of 14 amino acids. CDR1 MNHEY and CDR2 SMNVEV come from the germline V gene (reference sequence). V lost 5 bases, J lost 13 bases, and 11 bases stayed unmatched. Written as DNA, the CDR3 is TGTGCCAGCAGTGAAGGGGGCGGCGCTCTGCCCCTCCACTTT. Translation gives CASSEGGGALPLHF.

The rearrangement uses TRBV3-1 (or the pseudogene TRBV3-2) and TRBJ2-1; D uncertain. The CDR3 spans 15 residues. In germline, CDR1 is LGHDT, CDR2 YNNKEL (reference sequence). The germline V and J ends were trimmed by 1 base and 0 bases, with 7 bases remaining between them. The CDR3 coding sequence is TGTGCCAGCAGCCAAGTGCGTAACTCCTACAATGAGCAGTTCTTC. It is translated as CASSQVRNSYNEQFF.

The chain couples TRBV7-9 to TRBJ2-2; tentatively, D is TRBD2 (5 bases). Trimming shortened V by 3 bases and J by 4 bases, and 21 bases separated the two germline ends. This CDR3 has 18 amino acids. CDR1 is SEHNR and CDR2 is FQNEAQ in the germline V gene (reference sequence). This chain's CDR3 is CASSFYGRPQESTGELFF. CDR3 sequence (DNA): TGTGCCAGCAGCTTCTATGGGAGACCCCAAGAGTCCACCGGGGAGCTGTTTTTT.

The J gene is TRBJ2-7, the V gene TRBV29-1, with D possibly matching TRBD2 (5 bases). CDR3 length equals 13 residues. Germline V gene lookup returns CDR1 SQVTM and CDR2 ANQGSEA. V was shortened by 4 bases and J by 2 bases, with 12 bases between the two germline ends. The CDR3 nucleotides read TGCAGCGTTGCGCGGACTGCTACCTACGAGCAGTACTTC. This sequence encodes CSVARTATYEQYF.